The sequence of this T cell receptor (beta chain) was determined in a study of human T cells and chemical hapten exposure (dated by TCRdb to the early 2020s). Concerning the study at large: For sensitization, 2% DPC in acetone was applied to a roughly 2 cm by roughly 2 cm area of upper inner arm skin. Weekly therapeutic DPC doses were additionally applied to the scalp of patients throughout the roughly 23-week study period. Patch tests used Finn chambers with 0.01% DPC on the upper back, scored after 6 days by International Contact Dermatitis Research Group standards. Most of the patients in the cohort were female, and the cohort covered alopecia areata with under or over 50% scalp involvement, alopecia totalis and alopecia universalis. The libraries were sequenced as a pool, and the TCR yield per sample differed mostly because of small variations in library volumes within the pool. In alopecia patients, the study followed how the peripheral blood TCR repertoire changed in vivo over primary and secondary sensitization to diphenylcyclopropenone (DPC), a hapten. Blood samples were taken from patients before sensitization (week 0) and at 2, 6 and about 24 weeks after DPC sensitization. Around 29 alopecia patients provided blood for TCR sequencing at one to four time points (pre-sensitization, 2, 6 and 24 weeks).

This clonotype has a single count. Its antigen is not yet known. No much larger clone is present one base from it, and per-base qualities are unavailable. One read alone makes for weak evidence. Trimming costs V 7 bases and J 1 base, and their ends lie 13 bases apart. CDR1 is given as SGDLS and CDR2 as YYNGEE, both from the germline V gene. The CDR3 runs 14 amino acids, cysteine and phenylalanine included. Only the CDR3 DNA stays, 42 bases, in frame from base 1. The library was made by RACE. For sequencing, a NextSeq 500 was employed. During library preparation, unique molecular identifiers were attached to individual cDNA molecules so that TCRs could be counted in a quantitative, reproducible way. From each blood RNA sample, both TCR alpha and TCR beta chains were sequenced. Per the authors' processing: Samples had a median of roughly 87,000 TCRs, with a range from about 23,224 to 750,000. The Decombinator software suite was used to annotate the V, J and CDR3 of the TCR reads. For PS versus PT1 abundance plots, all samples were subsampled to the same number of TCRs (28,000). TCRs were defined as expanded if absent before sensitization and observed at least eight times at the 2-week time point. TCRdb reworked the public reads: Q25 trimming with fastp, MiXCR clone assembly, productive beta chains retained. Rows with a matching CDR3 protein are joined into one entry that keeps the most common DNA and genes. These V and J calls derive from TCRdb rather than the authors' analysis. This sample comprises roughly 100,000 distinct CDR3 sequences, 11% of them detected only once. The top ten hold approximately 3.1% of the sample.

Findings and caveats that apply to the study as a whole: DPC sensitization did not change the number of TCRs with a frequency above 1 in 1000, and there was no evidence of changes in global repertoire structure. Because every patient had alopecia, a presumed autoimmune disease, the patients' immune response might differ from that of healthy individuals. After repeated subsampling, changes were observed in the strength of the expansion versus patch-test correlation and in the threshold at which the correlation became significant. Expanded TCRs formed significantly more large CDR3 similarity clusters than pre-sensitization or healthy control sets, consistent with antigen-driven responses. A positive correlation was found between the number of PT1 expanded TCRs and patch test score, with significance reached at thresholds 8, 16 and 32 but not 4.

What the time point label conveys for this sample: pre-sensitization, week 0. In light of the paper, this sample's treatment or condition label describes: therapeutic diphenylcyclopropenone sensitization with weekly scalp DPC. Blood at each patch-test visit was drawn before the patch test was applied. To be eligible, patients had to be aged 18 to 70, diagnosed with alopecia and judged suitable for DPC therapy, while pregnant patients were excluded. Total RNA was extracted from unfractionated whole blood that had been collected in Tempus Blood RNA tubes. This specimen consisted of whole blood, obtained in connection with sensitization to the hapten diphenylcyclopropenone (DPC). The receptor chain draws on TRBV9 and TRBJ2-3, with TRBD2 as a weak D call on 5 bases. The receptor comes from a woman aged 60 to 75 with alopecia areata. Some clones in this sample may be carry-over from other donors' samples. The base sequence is TGTGCCAGCTCAAGCGGCCCTGGCACAGATACGCAGTATTTT. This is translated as CASSSGPGTDTQYF.